These 26 T cell receptor beta chains share one sample of origin, sequenced in a study of Graves' ophthalmopathy and Graves' hyperthyroidism. Investigators amplified TCR beta CDR3 regions from RNA transcripts. RT-PCR in the first round used HTBI primers; a second-round multiplex PCR followed. TCRdb redid the calling of the multiplex PCR reads with MiXCR, one entry per CDR3 protein. Of some 410,000 distinct CDR3 sequences detected, approximately 21% appear once; the ten largest clones hold approximately 3%. The specimen sequenced was peripheral blood. These receptors came from a woman between 18 and 30 years old with stable Graves' hyperthyroidism.

This clonotype was detected ten times or more. This chain joins TRBV29-1 and TRBJ1-5, with 9 bases fitting TRBD1. The CDR3 totals 15 residues. Germline V gives CDR1 SQVTM, CDR2 ANQGSEA. V dropped 6 bases and J dropped 1; count of bases not matched to a gene: 7. The CDR3 is CSVMTGTGSNQPQHF. CDR3 sequence (DNA): TGCAGCGTAATGACCGGGACAGGGAGCAATCAGCCCCAGCATTTT.

This clonotype came up many times. The V and J genes are TRBV6-1 and TRBJ2-7; 8 bases are a match to TRBD1. V dropped 6 bases and J dropped 5; count of bases not matched to a gene: 9. There are 14 residues in the CDR3. Looked up from germline, CDR1 is MNHNS and CDR2 is SASEGT. CDR3 sequence: CASSRGQGLDEQYF. CDR3 in DNA: TGTGCCAGCAGCCGTGGACAGGGCCTTGACGAGCAGTACTTC.

This clonotype turned up a few times. A much bigger clone sits one base away, suggesting this may be a read error. This chain links TRBV6-1 with TRBJ2-5, with D unclear. The CDR3 is 12 amino acids. Germline V gives CDR1 MNHNS, CDR2 SASEGT. In DNA form, the CDR3 reads TGTGCCAGCAGTCCCAGAGAAGAGACCAAGTACTTC. Translating it yields CASSPREETKYF.

This clonotype was seen ten or more times. V is TRBV15 and J is TRBJ2-7, with D tentatively TRBD2 (5 bases). The V and J ends lost 3 bases and 6 bases respectively, with 12 bases between them. The CDR3 consists of 13 residues. The V gene's germline CDR1 is LNHNV and CDR2 YYDKDF (reference sequence). CDR3 loop: CATSREGEGEQYF. In nucleotides, the CDR3 is TGTGCCACCAGCAGGGAAGGTGAGGGCGAGCAGTACTTC.

This clonotype was found many times. The rearrangement joins TRBV11-2 to TRBJ1-1; D call uncertain. V dropped 6 bases and J dropped 8 bases, with 13 bases sitting between them. The germline V gene encodes CDR1 SGHAT and CDR2 FQNNGV. The CDR3 is 12 amino acids. CDR3 amino acids: CASRVQPGEAFF. The CDR3 DNA reads as TGTGCCAGCAGGGTGCAGCCGGGGGAAGCTTTCTTT.

This clonotype showed up just a few times. This chain links TRBV19 with TRBJ2-7; perhaps TRBD1 as D (5 bases). Germline V lookup: CDR1 LNHDA, CDR2 SQIVND (reference sequence). V lost 2 bases and J 0 bases, leaving 8 bases between the germline ends. The CDR3 is made up of 14 amino acids. CDR3 residues: CASSITGVSYEQYF. The CDR3 coding sequence is TGTGCCAGTAGTATAACAGGAGTCTCCTACGAGCAGTACTTC.

This chain connects TRBV7-9 to TRBJ2-5, with TRBD1 as a possible D gene (6 bases). This CDR3 is 16 amino acids long. V shed 3 bases and J shed 0 bases, with 14 bases lying between them. In germline, CDR1 is SEHNR, CDR2 FQNEAQ (reference sequence). Written as DNA, the CDR3 is TGTGCCAGCAGCTTCGGGAACACAGGGAACCAAGAGACCCAGTACTTC. Its protein is CASSFGNTGNQETQYF. Full variable domain (missing parts from reference TRBV7-9 and TRBJ2-5): DTGVSQNPRHKITKRGQNVTFRCDPISEHNRLYWYRQTLGQGPEFLTYFQNEAQLEKSRLLSDRFSAERPKGSFSTLEIQRTEQGDSAMYLCASSFGNTGNQETQYFGPGTRLLVL.

The V and J genes are TRBV28 and TRBJ2-7; 8 bases match TRBD2. The germline V gene encodes CDR1 MDHEN and CDR2 SYDVKM. The CDR3 sequence is 15 residues long. V lost 8 bases, J lost 5 bases, and 14 bases stayed unmatched. The chain's CDR3 is CASRGGSGTRDEQYF. The DNA of the CDR3 is TGTGCCAGCCGGGGGGGCTCCGGGACTCGAGACGAGCAGTACTTC.

This clonotype appeared a few times. The V and J genes are TRBV7-9 and TRBJ2-7, with TRBD1 matching over 9 bases. J was trimmed by 2 bases and V by 5 bases; bases with no gene match: 7. The CDR3 is 15 amino acids. Germline V CDR1 and CDR2: SEHNR, FQNEAQ (reference sequence). CDR3 nucleotide sequence: TGTGCCAGCAGCGATACAGGGGGCAGAACCTACGAGCAGTACTTC. Encoded protein: CASSDTGGRTYEQYF. Filled out from reference TRBV7-9 and TRBJ2-7, the complete variable domain reads DTGVSQNPRHKITKRGQNVTFRCDPISEHNRLYWYRQTLGQGPEFLTYFQNEAQLEKSRLLSDRFSAERPKGSFSTLEIQRTEQGDSAMYLCASSDTGGRTYEQYFGPGTRLTVT.

The sample holds many counts of this clonotype. This chain joins TRBV30 and TRBJ2-2; D ambiguous. From germline, CDR1 is GTSNPN and CDR2 SVGIG (reference sequence). V was cut by 0 bases and J by 6 bases, with 5 bases left in between. The CDR3 totals 12 residues. This CDR3 reads CAWSVLSGELFF. The CDR3 DNA reads as TGTGCCTGGAGTGTACTTTCCGGGGAGCTGTTTTTT. Complete variable domain (other parts from reference TRBV30 and TRBJ2-2): SQTIHQWPATLVQPVGSPLSLECTVEGTSNPNLYWYRQAAGRGLQLLFYSVGIGQISSEVPQNLSASRPQDRQFILSSKKLLLSDSGFYLCAWSVLSGELFFGEGSRLTVL.

The table lists this clonotype with a few counts. The chain has TRBV27 and TRBJ1-6, with D possibly TRBD1 on 6 matching bases. Germline CDR1 MNHEY, CDR2 SMNVEV (reference sequence). The CDR3 extends over 14 amino acids. V was clipped by 6 bases and J by 7 bases, with 13 bases between them. CDR3 sequence: CASSQSGGNSPLHF. CDR3 in DNA: TGTGCCAGCAGCCAATCGGGGGGCAATTCACCCCTCCACTTT.

This clonotype was observed at least ten times. The V and J genes are TRBV2 and TRBJ1-5; 7 nucleotides agree with TRBD1. V was pared by 2 bases and J by 5 bases, with 3 bases of the junction left unmatched. CDR3 length: 14 amino acids. Germline V CDR1 and CDR2: SNHLY, FYNNEI. DNA of the CDR3: TGTGCCAGCAGTGAAAGACAGGGTTATCAGCCCCAGCATTTT. Protein product: CASSERQGYQPQHF.

This clonotype was detected many times. V gene TRBV28 combines with J gene TRBJ1-5, with 8 positions matching TRBD1. J gave up 7 bases and V 4 bases, and 12 bases lay outside the gene matches. This CDR3 has 16 residues. Germline values: CDR1 MDHEN, CDR2 SYDVKM. CDR3 coding DNA: TGTGCCAGCAGTTCCAGGGGGCGGGGGGATTGGCAGCCCCAGCATTTT. Amino acids: CASSSRGRGDWQPQHF.

The chain is built from TRBV5-1 and TRBJ1-1, with 8 bases identical to TRBD1. Per germline, CDR1 SGHRS and CDR2 YFSETQ. V dropped 4 bases and J dropped 4; count of bases not matched to a gene: 6. The CDR3 has 14 residues. The CDR3 is CASSQGAGSTEAFF. The CDR3, as DNA: TGCGCCAGCAGCCAGGGGGCAGGGAGCACTGAAGCTTTCTTT. The full variable domain, rest sourced from reference TRBV5-1 and TRBJ1-1, is KAGVTQTPRYLIKTRGQQVTLSCSPISGHRSVSWYQQTPGQGLQFLFEYFSETQRNKGNFPGRFSGRQFSNSRSEMNVSTLELGDSALYLCASSQGAGSTEAFFGQGTRLTVV.

The gene calls are TRBV28 and TRBJ1-5, with 7 nucleotides matching TRBD1. Germline V CDR1 and CDR2: MDHEN, SYDVKM. The CDR3 runs to 19 residues. V lost 1 base, J lost 4 bases, and 16 bases stayed unmatched. DNA for the CDR3: TGTGCCAGCAGTTTATTCGCCTTTCGGGACAGAATGATTAATCAGCCCCAGCATTTT. Translated, it gives CASSLFAFRDRMINQPQHF.

This clonotype was recorded at least ten times. The rearrangement links TRBV12-3 or TRBV12-4 to TRBJ1-3; TRBD1 might be the D (6 bases). This CDR3 region has 12 residues. V was cut by 4 bases and J by 7 bases, with 8 bases left in between. The CDR3 loop reads CASSSQGNTIYF. As DNA, the CDR3 is TGTGCCAGCAGTTCGCAGGGGAACACCATATATTTT.

In this sample, this clonotype turned up many times. The rearrangement joins TRBV11-2 to TRBJ1-5; 8 bases fit TRBD1. The length of the CDR3 is 17 residues. V lost 5 bases and J lost 1; bases outside the gene matches: 10. CDR1 is SGHAT, CDR2 FQNNGV, per germline. The CDR3 sequence is CASSPLAGGASNQPQHF. DNA of the CDR3: TGTGCCAGCAGCCCACTGGCAGGGGGCGCGAGCAATCAGCCCCAGCATTTT.

This clonotype came up many times. V and J are TRBV11-2 and TRBJ2-7; 7 nucleotides agree with TRBD2. CDR1 is SGHAT, CDR2 FQNNGV, per germline. This CDR3 is built from 15 residues. The V and J ends lost 3 bases and 2 bases, in that order; junction bases with no gene match: 7. CDR3 DNA sequence: TGTGCCAGCAGCTTTTGGGCTAGCGGCGCCTACGAGCAGTACTTC. Translation: CASSFWASGAYEQYF.

This clonotype was counted ten times or more. The chain employs TRBV11-2 and TRBJ2-7, with D perhaps matching TRBD1 (5 bases). The CDR3 spans 14 residues. Germline V gene sequence: CDR1 SGHAT, CDR2 FQNNGV. V was pared by 2 bases and J by 0 bases, with 8 bases between. The CDR3 sequence is CASSLLRDSYEQYF. Here the CDR3 DNA reads TGTGCCAGCAGCTTACTCAGGGACTCCTACGAGCAGTACTTC.

This clonotype was counted many times. V usage is TRBV29-1 and J usage is TRBJ2-7, with 9 positions matching TRBD1. The junction had 6 bases not matched to a gene; V was cut back by 3 bases and J by 3 bases. Germline V gene lookup returns CDR1 SQVTM and CDR2 ANQGSEA. The length of the CDR3 is 14 residues. The DNA for the CDR3 is TGCAGCGTTGAGGGGGGACAGGGATACTACGAGCAGTACTTC. Protein sequence: CSVEGGQGYYEQYF.

This clonotype showed up many times. The genes are TRBV27 and TRBJ2-7, with TRBD2 matching 9 bases. Germline CDR1 and CDR2: MNHEY and SMNVEV (reference sequence). CDR3 length equals 14 residues. The junction had 8 bases not matched to a gene; V was cut back by 4 bases and J by 7 bases. CDR3 protein: CASSWAGGPWEQYF. The CDR3 DNA reads TGTGCCAGCAGTTGGGCGGGAGGGCCGTGGGAGCAGTACTTC.

This clonotype was seen repeatedly, ten times or more. V gene TRBV20-1 combines with J gene TRBJ1-5; 7 nucleotides agree with TRBD1. This CDR3 is built from 16 residues. V shed 4 bases, J shed 10 bases, and the junction held 19 bases outside the gene matches. Germline CDR1 reads DFQATT; CDR2 reads SNEGSKA (reference sequence). The CDR3 loop reads CSATPRDSATLVPQHF. The CDR3 nucleotides are TGCAGTGCTACCCCTCGGGACAGTGCTACCCTTGTACCCCAGCATTTT.

This clonotype was observed a single time. The chain links TRBV12-3 or TRBV12-4 to TRBJ2-7; possibly TRBD2 for D (5 bases). The germline V and J ends were trimmed by 4 bases and 4 bases, with 11 bases remaining between them. The CDR3 runs 13 residues. The CDR3 DNA reads as TGTGCCAGCAGTTGGAGAAGAGGGTACGAGCAGTACTTC. Translated, it gives CASSWRRGYEQYF.

The table lists this clonotype with many counts. V usage is TRBV6-5 and J usage is TRBJ1-1, with D perhaps TRBD1 (6 bases). CDR1 is MNHEY, CDR2 SVGAGI, per germline. V lost 6 bases and J 5 bases, leaving 19 bases between the germline ends. CDR3 size: 15 residues. CDR3 in amino acids: CASRPTLTGRTEAFF. CDR3 bases: TGTGCCAGCAGACCTACTTTAACAGGGCGGACTGAAGCTTTCTTT.

The chain recombines TRBV19 with TRBJ2-2; no reliable D call. Germline CDR1 reads LNHDA; CDR2 reads SQIVND (reference sequence). The V end lost 3 bases, the J end lost 6 bases, and 5 bases lay between the germline ends. This CDR3 has 12 amino acids. Here the CDR3 reads CASSMSAGELFF. CDR3 DNA: TGTGCCAGTAGTATGTCGGCCGGGGAGCTGTTTTTT.

This clonotype was counted many times. V and J are TRBV6-1 and TRBJ1-2; TRBD1 agrees at 10 bases. Trimming cost V 6 bases and J 7 bases; bases outside gene matches: 8. Germline loops: CDR1 MNHNS, CDR2 SASEGT. This CDR3 contains 14 residues. DNA for the CDR3: TGTGCCAGCAGACAGCAGACAGGGGGCTTTGGCTACACCTTC. It codes for CASRQQTGGFGYTF.